The entry below describes one TCR beta chain. Profiled with immunoSEQ multiplex PCR; TCRdb holds only in-frame clones, not every one. The sample shows over 55,000 clones, about 83% of them seen only once. This sample was included in a study of T cell responses to AZD1222 COVID-19 vaccine. The germline gives CDR1 SGDLS, CDR2 YYNGEE. V lost 4 bases to trimming and J lost 1 base; unmatched junction nucleotides: 5. This CDR3 comprises 15 residues. Sequencing used peripheral blood, obtained 28 days after the second AZD1222 dose. The source of this sequence is an adult who received the AZD1222 COVID-19 vaccine. The rearrangement links TRBV9 to TRBJ1-1; 9 positions agree with TRBD1. The DNA of the CDR3 is TGTGCCAGCAGCCTACAGGGGGCGGCGAACACTGAAGCTTTCTTT. This sequence encodes CASSLQGAANTEAFF.